Detailed here is one T cell receptor beta chain. This sample is part of a study of neoadjuvant anti-PD-1 for oral cavity cancer. Germline V gene data show CDR1 as SGHKS and CDR2 as YYEKEE (reference sequence). The CDR3 is 15 amino acids. Trimming stripped 0 bases from V and 3 bases from J, with 10 bases between. The sample's time point: after neoadjuvant nivolumab, at surgical resection. The method was immunoSEQ multiplex PCR; TCRdb's version includes in-frame clones alone and lacks a portion of them. This sample yields around 15,000 clones, of which about 34% are seen a single time; 39% belongs to the top ten.

The material was tumor tissue, obtained after nivolumab (anti-PD-1) treatment. The chain carries TRBV5-5 and TRBJ1-5; no firm D call. The sequence was collected from a person aged 35 to 85 with oral cavity squamous cell carcinoma. CDR3 sequence (DNA): TGTGCCAGCAGCTTGGGGCCTCGTTTCAATCAGCCCCAGCATTTT. Translated, it gives CASSLGPRFNQPQHF.